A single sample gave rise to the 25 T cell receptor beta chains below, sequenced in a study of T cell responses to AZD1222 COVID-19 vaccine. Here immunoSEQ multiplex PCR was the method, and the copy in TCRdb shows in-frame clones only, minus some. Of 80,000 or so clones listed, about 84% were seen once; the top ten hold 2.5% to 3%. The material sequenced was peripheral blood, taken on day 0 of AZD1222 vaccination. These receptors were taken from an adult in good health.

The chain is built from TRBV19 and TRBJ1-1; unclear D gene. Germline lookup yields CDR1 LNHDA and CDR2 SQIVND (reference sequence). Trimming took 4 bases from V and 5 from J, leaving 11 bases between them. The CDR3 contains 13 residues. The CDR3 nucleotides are TGTGCCAGTAGTACGCGGCGGGAGACTGAAGCTTTCTTT. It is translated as CASSTRRETEAFF.

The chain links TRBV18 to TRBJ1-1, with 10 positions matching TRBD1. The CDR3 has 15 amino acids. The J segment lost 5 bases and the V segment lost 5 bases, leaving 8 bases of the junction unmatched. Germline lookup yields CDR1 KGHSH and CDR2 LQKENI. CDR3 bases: TGTGCCAGCTCAACCGAGGGACAGGGGATAACTGAAGCTTTCTTT. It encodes CASSTEGQGITEAFF. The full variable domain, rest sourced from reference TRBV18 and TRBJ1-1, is NAGVMQNPRHLVRRRGQEARLRCSPMKGHSHVYWYRQLPEEGLKFMVYLQKENIIDESGMPKERFSAEFPKEGPSILRIQQVVRGDSAAYFCASSTEGQGITEAFFGQGTRLTVV.

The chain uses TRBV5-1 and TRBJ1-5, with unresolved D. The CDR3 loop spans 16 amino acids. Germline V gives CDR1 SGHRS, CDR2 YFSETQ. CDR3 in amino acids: CYQTGQPRRSNQPQHF. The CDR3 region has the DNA TGCTACCAGACCGGTCAGCCGAGGCGGTCGAATCAGCCCCAGCATTTT.

The CDR3 reads CASSTGGRMDSPLHF. DNA of the CDR3: TGTGCCAGTAGTACAGGGGGGAGGATGGATTCACCCCTCCACTTT. The chain has TRBV19 and TRBJ1-6; TRBD1 matches 7 bases. The germline V gene has CDR1 LNHDA and CDR2 SQIVND (reference sequence). The CDR3 covers 15 residues. V lost 4 bases and J lost 8; bases outside the gene matches: 8.

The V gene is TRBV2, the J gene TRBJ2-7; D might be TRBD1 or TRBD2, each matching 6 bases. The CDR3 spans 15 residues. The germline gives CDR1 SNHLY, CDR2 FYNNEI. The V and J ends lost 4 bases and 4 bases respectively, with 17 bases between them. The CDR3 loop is CASSGGAEGIYEQYF. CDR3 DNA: TGTGCCAGCAGTGGGGGGGCGGAAGGGATTTACGAGCAGTACTTC.

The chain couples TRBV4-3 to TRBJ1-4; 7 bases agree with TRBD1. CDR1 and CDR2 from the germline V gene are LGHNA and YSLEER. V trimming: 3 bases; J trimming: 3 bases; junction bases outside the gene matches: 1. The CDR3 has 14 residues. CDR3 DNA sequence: TGCGCCAGCAGCCATGGACAGGCTAATGAAAAACTGTTTTTT. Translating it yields CASSHGQANEKLFF.

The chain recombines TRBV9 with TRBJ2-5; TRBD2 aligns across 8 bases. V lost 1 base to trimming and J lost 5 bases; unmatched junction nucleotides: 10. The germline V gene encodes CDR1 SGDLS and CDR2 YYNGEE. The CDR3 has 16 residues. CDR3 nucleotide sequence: TGTGCCAGCAGCGTACTTAGCGGGACCATGGGCGAGACCCAGTACTTC. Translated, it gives CASSVLSGTMGETQYF.

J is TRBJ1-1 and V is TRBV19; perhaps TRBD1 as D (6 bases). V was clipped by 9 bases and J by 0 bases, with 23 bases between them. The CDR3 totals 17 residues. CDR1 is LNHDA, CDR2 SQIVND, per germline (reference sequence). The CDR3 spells CARHPKQGAFMNTEAFF. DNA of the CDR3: TGTGCCAGGCATCCAAAACAGGGAGCGTTCATGAACACTGAAGCTTTCTTT.

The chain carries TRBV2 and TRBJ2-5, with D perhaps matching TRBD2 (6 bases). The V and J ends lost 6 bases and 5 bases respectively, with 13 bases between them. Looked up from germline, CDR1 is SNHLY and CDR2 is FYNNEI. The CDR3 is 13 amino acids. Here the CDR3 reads CASSPGLRETQYF. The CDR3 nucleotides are TGTGCCAGCAGCCCTGGACTACGGGAGACCCAGTACTTC.

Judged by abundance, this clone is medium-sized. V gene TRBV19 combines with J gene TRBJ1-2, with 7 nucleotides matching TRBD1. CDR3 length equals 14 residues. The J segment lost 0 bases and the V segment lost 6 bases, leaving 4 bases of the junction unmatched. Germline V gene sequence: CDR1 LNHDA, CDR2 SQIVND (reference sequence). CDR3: CASSLGQTNYGYTF. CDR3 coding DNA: TGTGCCAGTAGCCTGGGACAGACTAACTATGGCTACACCTTC. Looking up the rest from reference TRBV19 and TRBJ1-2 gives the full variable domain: DGGITQSPKYLFRKEGQNVTLSCEQNLNHDAMYWYRQDPGQGLRLIYYSQIVNDFQKGDIAEGYSVSREKKESFPLTVTSAQKNPTAFYLCASSLGQTNYGYTFGSGTRLTVV.

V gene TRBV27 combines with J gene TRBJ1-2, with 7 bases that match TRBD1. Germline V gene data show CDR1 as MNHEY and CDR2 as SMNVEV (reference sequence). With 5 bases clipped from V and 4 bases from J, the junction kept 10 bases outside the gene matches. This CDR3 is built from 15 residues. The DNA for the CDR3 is TGTGCCAGCAGTAACATACAGGGGTGGAGCTATGGCTACACCTTC. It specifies CASSNIQGWSYGYTF.

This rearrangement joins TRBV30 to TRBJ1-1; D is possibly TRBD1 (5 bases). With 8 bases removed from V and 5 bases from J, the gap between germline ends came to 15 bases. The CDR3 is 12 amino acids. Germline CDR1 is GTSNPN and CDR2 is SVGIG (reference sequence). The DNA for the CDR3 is TGTGCCCAAAACAGGTTGTTGACTGAAGCTTTCTTT. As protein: CAQNRLLTEAFF.

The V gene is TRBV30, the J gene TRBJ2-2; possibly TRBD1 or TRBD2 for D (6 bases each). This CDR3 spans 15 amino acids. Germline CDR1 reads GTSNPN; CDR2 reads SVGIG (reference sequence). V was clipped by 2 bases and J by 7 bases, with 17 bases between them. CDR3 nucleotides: TGTGCCTGGAGTATAAAGGGGGGCTTGAACGGGGAGCTGTTTTTT. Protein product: CAWSIKGGLNGELFF. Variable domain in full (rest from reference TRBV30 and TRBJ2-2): SQTIHQWPATLVQPVGSPLSLECTVEGTSNPNLYWYRQAAGRGLQLLFYSVGIGQISSEVPQNLSASRPQDRQFILSSKKLLLSDSGFYLCAWSIKGGLNGELFFGEGSRLTVL.

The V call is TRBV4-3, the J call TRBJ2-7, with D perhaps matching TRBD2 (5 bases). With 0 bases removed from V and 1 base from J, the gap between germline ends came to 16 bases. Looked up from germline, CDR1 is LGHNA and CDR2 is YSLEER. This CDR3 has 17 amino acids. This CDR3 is CASSQDWARGMSYEQYF. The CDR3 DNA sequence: TGCGCCAGCAGCCAAGATTGGGCGCGAGGGATGTCCTACGAGCAGTACTTC.

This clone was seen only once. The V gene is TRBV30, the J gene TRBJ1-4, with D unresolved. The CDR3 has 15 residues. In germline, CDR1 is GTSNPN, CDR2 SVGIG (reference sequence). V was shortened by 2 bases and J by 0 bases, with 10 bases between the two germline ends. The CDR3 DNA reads TGTGCCTGGAGTCGGACGGTTGCAACTAATGAAAAACTGTTTTTT. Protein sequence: CAWSRTVATNEKLFF.

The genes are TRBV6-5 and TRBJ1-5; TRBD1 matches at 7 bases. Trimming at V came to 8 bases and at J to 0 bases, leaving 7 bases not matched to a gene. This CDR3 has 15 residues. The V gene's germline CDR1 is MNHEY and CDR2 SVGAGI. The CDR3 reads CASGPQGNSNQPQHF. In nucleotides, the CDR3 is TGTGCCAGCGGCCCACAGGGGAATAGCAATCAGCCCCAGCATTTT.

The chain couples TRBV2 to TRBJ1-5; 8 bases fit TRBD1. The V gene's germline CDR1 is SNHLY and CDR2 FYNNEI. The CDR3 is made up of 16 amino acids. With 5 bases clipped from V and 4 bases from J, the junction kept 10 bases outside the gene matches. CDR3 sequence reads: CASSYWTGRGNQPQHF. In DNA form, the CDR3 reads TGTGCCAGCAGTTACTGGACAGGGAGAGGTAATCAGCCCCAGCATTTT.

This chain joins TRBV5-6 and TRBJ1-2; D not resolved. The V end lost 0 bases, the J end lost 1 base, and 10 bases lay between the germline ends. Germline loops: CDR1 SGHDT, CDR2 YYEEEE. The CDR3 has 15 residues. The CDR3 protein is CASSLARGFNYGYTF. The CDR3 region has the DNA TGTGCCAGCAGCTTGGCCAGAGGGTTTAACTATGGCTACACCTTC.

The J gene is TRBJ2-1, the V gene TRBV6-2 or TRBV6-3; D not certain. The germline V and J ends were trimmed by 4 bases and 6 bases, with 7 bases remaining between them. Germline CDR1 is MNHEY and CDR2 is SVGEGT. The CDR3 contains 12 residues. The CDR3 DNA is TGTGCCAGCAGTTTGGGTAGCAATGAGCAGTTCTTC. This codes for CASSLGSNEQFF.

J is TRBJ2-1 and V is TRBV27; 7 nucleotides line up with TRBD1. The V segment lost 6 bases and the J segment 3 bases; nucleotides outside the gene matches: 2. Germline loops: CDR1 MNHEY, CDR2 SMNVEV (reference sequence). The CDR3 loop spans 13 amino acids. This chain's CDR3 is CASRNRGYNEQFF. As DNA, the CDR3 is TGTGCCAGCAGGAACAGGGGCTACAATGAGCAGTTCTTC.

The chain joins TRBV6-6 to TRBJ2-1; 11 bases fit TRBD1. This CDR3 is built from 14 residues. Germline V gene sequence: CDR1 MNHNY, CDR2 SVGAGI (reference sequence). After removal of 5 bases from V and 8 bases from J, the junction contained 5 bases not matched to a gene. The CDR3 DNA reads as TGTGCCAGCAGTCGGGACAGGGGGTTAGATGAGCAGTTCTTC. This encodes CASSRDRGLDEQFF.

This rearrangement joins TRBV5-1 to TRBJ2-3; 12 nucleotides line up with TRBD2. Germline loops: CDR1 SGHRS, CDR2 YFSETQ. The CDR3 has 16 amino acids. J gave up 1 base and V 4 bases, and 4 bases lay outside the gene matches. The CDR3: CASSARTSGGTDTQYF. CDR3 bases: TGCGCCAGCAGCGCTCGGACTAGCGGGGGCACAGATACGCAGTATTTT.

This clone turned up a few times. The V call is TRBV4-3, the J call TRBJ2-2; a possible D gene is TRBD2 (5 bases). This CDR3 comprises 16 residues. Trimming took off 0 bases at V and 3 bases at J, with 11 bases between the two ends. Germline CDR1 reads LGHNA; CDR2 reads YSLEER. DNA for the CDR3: TGCGCCAGCAGCCAAGAACGAGGGCCTTACACCGGGGAGCTGTTTTTT. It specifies CASSQERGPYTGELFF.

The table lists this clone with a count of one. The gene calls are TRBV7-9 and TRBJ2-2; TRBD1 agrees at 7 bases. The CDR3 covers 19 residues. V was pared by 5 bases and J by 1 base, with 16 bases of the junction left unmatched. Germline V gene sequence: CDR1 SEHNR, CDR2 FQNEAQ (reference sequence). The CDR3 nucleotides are TGTGCCAGCAGCCCCCACCCCCGCCAGGACAGGATGAACACCGGGGAGCTGTTTTTT. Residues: CASSPHPRQDRMNTGELFF.

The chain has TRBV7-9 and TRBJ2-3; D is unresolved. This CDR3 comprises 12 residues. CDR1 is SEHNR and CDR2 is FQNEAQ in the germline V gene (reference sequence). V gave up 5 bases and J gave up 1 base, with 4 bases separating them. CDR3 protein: CASSEGTDTQYF. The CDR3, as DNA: TGTGCCAGCAGCGAGGGCACAGATACGCAGTATTTT.